This paragraph reports one T cell receptor beta chain. The clone's antigen remains unknown. Base-call qualities are not available, and no considerably larger clone is one nucleotide away. V is trimmed back by 11 bases and J by 9 bases, and the junction contains 8 bases that no gene match accounts for. The CDR3, cysteine through phenylalanine, is 13 amino acids long. Solely the CDR3 DNA is kept, with 39 bases framed from the first base. Looking up the germline V gene yields CDR1 MDHEN and CDR2 SYDVKM. Instrument on record: Illumina HiSeq 1500. In-frame beta chains were kept once TCRdb had trimmed the public reads at Q25 with fastp and called clones with MiXCR. Rows with a matching CDR3 protein are joined into one entry that keeps the most common DNA and genes. This sample is represented by 310,000 or so distinct CDR3 sequences; roughly 26% of them were singletons. The top ten clonotypes cover roughly 13% of the sample.

This sample was included in a study of T cell repertoires in cytomegalovirus infection (dated by TCRdb to the late 2010s). Background for the entire study: Because public TCR beta signatures pointed to carriage of CMV infection together with the matching HLA type, the HLA type of each donor mattered for the analysis.

Overall results and qualifications from the work: In the ex vivo response, HLA-C-restricted CMV-specific TCR beta clonotypes were dominant, and in two of eight donors the single most frequent clonotype came from this HLA-C-restricted group. In both this cohort and an independent roughly 350-donor cohort, the cumulative frequency of public TCR beta family members distinguished carriers of CMV infection plus the relevant HLA type.

Sequenced: PBMCs. The source is a human donor in good health (CMV status not recorded). Some clones in this sample may be carry-over from other donors' samples. The V and J segments used are TRBV28 and TRBJ2-2; TRBD2 lines up with 11 middle nucleotides. The CDR3 loop reads CALSGRARRELFF. The DNA is as follows: TGTGCCCTTAGCGGGAGGGCCAGGCGGGAGCTGTTTTTT.